The 7 T cell receptor beta chains below all came from one sample that was sequenced in a study of T cell responses to AZD1222 COVID-19 vaccine. Method: immunoSEQ multiplex PCR; TCRdb's copy keeps in-frame clones and lacks some. Here the sample spans approximately 150,000 clones, approximately 89% being singletons. The sequenced sample was peripheral blood, obtained 28 days after the second AZD1222 dose. The receptors originated from an adult who received the AZD1222 COVID-19 vaccine.

The J gene is TRBJ2-3, the V gene TRBV18; D is ambiguous. Germline loops: CDR1 KGHSH, CDR2 LQKENI. CDR3 length equals 16 residues. V lost 3 bases to trimming and J lost 4 bases, with 17 bases between them. The CDR3 nucleotides are TGTGCCAGCTCACCGGTAATTTCCAGAGAGGCAGATACGCAGTATTTT. Its protein is CASSPVISREADTQYF. The whole variable domain, filled in from reference TRBV18 and TRBJ2-3, reads NAGVMQNPRHLVRRRGQEARLRCSPMKGHSHVYWYRQLPEEGLKFMVYLQKENIIDESGMPKERFSAEFPKEGPSILRIQQVVRGDSAAYFCASSPVISREADTQYFGPGTRLTVL.

The rearrangement joins TRBV5-6 to TRBJ2-7; 13 positions match TRBD2. The CDR3 extends over 15 amino acids. The V and J ends lost 2 bases and 4 bases, in that order; junction bases with no gene match: 3. Germline V CDR1 and CDR2: SGHDT, YYEEEE. The CDR3 nucleotides read TGTGCCAGCAGCTTCGGACTAGCGGGGGCTTACGAGCAGTACTTC. This codes for CASSFGLAGAYEQYF.

This chain uses TRBV6-5 with TRBJ2-1, with 11 bases that match TRBD2. The germline CDR1 and CDR2 sequences are MNHEY and SVGAGI. V lost 8 bases and J lost 5; bases outside the gene matches: 8. The CDR3 consists of 15 residues. The CDR3 protein is CASLPLAGGNNEQFF. CDR3 nucleotides: TGTGCCAGCTTGCCCCTAGCGGGAGGTAACAATGAGCAGTTCTTC.

This rearrangement joins TRBV5-6 to TRBJ1-3, with D unclear. With 4 bases removed from V and 0 bases from J, the gap between germline ends came to 14 bases. The germline CDR1 and CDR2 sequences are SGHDT and YYEEEE. CDR3 length equals 16 residues. The CDR3 coding sequence is TGTGCCAGCAGCACCTATCAGAGGGCCTCTGGAAACACCATATATTTT. Protein: CASSTYQRASGNTIYF. Supplemented by reference TRBV5-6 and TRBJ1-3, the full variable domain reads DAGVTQSPTHLIKTRGQQVTLRCSPKSGHDTVSWYQQALGQGPQFIFQYYEEEERQRGNFPDRFSGHQFPNYSSELNVNALLLGDSALYLCASSTYQRASGNTIYFGEGSWLTVV.

This clone has a single count. The chain is built from TRBV12-3 or TRBV12-4 and TRBJ2-4; no clear D gene. CDR3 length: 13 amino acids. Deletions cut 5 bases from V and 3 bases from J, with 8 bases between. The CDR3 here is CASSPPLKNIQYF. The CDR3 coding sequence is TGTGCCAGCAGTCCCCCACTCAAAAACATTCAGTACTTC.

The rearrangement uses TRBV2 and TRBJ2-3; possibly TRBD1 for D (6 bases). This CDR3 contains 13 residues. Germline V CDR1 and CDR2: SNHLY, FYNNEI. Trimming took off 4 bases at V and 5 bases at J, with 10 bases between the two ends. The DNA of the CDR3 is TGTGCCAGCAGTGGTAGACAGGAAGATACGCAGTATTTT. It is translated as CASSGRQEDTQYF.

J is TRBJ1-1 and V is TRBV7-2; D unresolved. This CDR3 spans 13 amino acids. Trimming cost V 5 bases and J 0 bases, with 7 bases left between them. Per the germline V gene, CDR1 is SGHTA and CDR2 is FQGNSA. CDR3 in DNA: TGTGCCAGCAGCATTTGGATGAACACTGAAGCTTTCTTT. Protein: CASSIWMNTEAFF.